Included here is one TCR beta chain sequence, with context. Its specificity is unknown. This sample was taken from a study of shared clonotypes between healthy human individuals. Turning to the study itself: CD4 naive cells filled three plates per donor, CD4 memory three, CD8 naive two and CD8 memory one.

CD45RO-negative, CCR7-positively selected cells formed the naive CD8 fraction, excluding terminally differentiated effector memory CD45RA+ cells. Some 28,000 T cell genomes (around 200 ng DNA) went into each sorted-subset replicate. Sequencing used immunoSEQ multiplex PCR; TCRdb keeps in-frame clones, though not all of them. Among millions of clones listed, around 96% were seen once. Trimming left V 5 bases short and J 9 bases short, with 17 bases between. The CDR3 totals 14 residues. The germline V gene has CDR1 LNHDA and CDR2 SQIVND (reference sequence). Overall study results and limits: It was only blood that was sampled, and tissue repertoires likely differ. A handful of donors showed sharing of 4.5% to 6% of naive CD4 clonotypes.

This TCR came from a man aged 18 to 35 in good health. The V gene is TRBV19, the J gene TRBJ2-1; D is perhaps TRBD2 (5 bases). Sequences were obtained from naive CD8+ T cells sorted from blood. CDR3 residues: CASSSLSSAGEQFF. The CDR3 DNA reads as TGTGCCAGTAGTTCTTTGAGTAGCGCCGGTGAGCAGTTCTTC.